The sequence of this T cell receptor beta chain was determined in a study of blood T cell repertoires in COVID-19. Concerning this clone itself: Distinct nucleotide sequences in the sample also encode this CDR3.

Data came from immunoSEQ multiplex PCR; TCRdb stores just in-frame clones and leaves some out. The sample includes a few hundred thousand clones, roughly 86% of them seen just once. CDR3 length: 13 residues. V was shortened by 2 bases and J by 5 bases, with 9 bases between the two germline ends. Per the germline V gene, CDR1 is MNHEY and CDR2 is SMNVEV (reference sequence). V and J are TRBV27 and TRBJ1-1; D might be TRBD1 (5 bases). The sample comprised peripheral blood. The origin of this receptor is a man younger than 35 with active or convalescent COVID-19. The CDR3 protein is CASSLGGGTEAFF. For the CDR3, the DNA is TGTGCCAGCAGTTTAGGGGGAGGAACTGAAGCTTTCTTT.